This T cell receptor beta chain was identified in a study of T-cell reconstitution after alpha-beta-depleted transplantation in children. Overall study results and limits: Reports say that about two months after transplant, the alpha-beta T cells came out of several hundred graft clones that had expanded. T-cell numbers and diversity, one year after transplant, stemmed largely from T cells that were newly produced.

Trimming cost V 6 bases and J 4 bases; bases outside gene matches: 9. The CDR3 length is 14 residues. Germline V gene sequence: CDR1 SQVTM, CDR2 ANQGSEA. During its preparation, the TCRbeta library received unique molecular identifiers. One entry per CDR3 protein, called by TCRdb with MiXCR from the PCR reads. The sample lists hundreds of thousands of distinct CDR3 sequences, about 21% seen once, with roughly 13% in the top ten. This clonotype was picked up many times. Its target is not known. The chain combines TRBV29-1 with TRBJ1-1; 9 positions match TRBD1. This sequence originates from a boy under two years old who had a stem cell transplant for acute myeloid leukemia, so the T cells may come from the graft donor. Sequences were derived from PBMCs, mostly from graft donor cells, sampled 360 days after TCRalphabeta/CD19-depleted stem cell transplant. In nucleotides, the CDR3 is TGCAGCGTGAAGGACAGGGGCTCGGGCACTGAAGCTTTCTTT. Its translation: CSVKDRGSGTEAFF. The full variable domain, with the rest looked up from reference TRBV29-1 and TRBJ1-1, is SAVISQKPSRDICQRGTSLTIQCQVDSQVTMMFWYRQQPGQSLTLIATANQGSEATYESGFVIDKFPISRPNLTFSTLTVSNMSPEDSSIYLCSVKDRGSGTEAFFGQGTRLTVV.